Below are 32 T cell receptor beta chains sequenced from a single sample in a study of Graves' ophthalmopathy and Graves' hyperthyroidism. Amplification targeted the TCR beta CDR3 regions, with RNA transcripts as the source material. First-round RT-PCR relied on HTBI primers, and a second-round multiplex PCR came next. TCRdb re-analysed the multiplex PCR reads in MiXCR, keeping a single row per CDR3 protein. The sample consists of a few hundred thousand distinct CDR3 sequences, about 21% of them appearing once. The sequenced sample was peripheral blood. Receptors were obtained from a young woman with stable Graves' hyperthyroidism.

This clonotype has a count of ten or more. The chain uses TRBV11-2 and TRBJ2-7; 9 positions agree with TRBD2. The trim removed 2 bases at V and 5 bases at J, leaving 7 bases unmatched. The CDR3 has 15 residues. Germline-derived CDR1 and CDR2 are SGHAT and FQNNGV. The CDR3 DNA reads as TGTGCCAGCAGCTTAAAGGCTAGCGGGATTGACGAGCAGTACTTC. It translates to CASSLKASGIDEQYF.

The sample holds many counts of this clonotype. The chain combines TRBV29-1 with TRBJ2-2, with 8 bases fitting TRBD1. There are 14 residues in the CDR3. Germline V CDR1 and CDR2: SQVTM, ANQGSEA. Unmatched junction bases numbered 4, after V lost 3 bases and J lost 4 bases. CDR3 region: CSVEETGVTGELFF. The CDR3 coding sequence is TGCAGCGTTGAGGAGACAGGGGTCACCGGGGAGCTGTTTTTT.

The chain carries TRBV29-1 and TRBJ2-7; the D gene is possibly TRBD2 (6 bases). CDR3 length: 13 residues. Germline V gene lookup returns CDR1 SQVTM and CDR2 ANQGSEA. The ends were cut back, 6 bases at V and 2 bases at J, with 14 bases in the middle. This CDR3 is CSVVGGPTYEQYF. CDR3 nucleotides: TGCAGCGTGGTCGGGGGACCCACCTACGAGCAGTACTTC.

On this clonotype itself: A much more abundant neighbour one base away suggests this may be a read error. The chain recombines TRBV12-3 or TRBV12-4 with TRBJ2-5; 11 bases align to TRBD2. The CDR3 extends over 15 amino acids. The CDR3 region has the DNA TGTGCCAGCAGTCCGGGACTAGCGGCGCAAGAGACCAAGTACTTC. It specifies CASSPGLAAQETKYF.

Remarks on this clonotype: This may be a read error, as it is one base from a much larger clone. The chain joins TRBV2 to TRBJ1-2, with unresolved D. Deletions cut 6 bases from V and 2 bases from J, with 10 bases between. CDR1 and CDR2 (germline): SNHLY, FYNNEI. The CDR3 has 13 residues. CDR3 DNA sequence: TGTGCCAGCAGAATGGAGACGAACTATGGCTACACCTTC. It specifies CASRMETNYGYTF.

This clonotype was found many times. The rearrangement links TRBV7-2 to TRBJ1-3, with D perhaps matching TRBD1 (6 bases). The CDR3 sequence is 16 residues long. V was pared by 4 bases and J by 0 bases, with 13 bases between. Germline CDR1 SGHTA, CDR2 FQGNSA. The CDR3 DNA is TGTGCCAGCAGCTCCAACAGGGCTGGCTCTGGAAACACCATATATTTT. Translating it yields CASSSNRAGSGNTIYF.

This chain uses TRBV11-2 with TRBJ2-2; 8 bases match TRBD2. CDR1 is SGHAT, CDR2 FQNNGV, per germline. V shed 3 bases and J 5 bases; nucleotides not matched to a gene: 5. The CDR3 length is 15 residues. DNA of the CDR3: TGTGCCAGCAGCTTCGCTAGCGGGCAGACCGGGGAGCTGTTTTTT. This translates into CASSFASGQTGELFF.

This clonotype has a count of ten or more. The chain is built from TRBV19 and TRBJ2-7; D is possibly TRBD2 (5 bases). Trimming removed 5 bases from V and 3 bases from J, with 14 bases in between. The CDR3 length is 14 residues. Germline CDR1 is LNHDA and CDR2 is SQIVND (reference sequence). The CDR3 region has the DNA TGTGCCAGTAGTCCCCAGATGGGAGACTACGAGCAGTACTTC. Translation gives CASSPQMGDYEQYF.

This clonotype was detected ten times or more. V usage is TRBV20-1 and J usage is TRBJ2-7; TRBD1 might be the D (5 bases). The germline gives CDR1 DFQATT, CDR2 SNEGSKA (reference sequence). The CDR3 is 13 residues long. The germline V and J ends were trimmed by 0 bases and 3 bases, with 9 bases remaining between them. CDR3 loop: CSARERGNYEQYF. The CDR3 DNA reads TGCAGTGCTAGAGAAAGGGGAAACTACGAGCAGTACTTC.

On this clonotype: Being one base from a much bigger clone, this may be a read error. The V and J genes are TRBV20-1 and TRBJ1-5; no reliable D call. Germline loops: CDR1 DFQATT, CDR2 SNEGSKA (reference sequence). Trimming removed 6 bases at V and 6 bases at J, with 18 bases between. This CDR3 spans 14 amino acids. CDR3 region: CSAVGRRRVQPQHF. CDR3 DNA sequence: TGCAGTGCGGTCGGACGGCGGCGAGTTCAGCCCCAGCATTTT.

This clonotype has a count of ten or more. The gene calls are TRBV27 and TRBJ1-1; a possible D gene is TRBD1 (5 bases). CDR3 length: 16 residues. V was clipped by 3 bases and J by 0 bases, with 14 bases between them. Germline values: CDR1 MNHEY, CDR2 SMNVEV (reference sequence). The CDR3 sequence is CASSLAPAGLNTEAFF. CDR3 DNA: TGTGCCAGCAGTTTGGCCCCCGCAGGGCTGAACACTGAAGCTTTCTTT.

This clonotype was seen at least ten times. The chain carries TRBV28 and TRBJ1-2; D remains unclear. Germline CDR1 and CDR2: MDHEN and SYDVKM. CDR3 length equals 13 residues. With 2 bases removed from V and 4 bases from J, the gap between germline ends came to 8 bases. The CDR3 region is CASSLEWGYGYTF. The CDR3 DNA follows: TGTGCCAGCAGTTTAGAATGGGGCTATGGCTACACCTTC.

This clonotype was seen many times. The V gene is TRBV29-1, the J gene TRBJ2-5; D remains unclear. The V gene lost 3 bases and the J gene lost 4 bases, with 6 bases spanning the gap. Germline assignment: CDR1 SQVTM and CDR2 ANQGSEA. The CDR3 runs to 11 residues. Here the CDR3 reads CSVEQTETQYF. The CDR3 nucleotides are TGCAGCGTTGAGCAGACAGAGACCCAGTACTTC.

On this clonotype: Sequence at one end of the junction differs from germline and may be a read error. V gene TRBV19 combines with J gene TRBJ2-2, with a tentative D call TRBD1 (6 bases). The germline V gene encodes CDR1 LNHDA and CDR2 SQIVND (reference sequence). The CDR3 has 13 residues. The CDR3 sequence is CASRTGGTGELCF. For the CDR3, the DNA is TGTGCCAGTAGGACAGGCGGCACCGGGGAGCTGTGTTTT.

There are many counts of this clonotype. The CDR3 DNA reads TGTGCCAGCAGAACACAGGGGGCAGGACAGGAGACCCAGTACTTC. Encoded protein: CASRTQGAGQETQYF. This chain connects TRBV6-1 to TRBJ2-5; 9 positions match TRBD1. Germline V CDR1 and CDR2: MNHNS, SASEGT. V shed 6 bases and J 5 bases; nucleotides not matched to a gene: 10. The CDR3 contains 15 residues.

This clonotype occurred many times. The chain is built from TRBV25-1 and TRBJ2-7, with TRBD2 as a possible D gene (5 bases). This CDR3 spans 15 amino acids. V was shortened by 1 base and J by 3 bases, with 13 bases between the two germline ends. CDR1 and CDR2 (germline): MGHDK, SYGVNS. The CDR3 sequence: CASSESEEPHYEQYF. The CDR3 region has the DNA TGTGCCAGCAGTGAATCGGAGGAGCCCCACTACGAGCAGTACTTC.

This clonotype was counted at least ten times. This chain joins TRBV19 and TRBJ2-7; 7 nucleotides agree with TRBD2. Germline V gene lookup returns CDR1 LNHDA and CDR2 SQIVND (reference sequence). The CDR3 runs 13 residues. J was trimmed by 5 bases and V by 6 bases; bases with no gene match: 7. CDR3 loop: CASSRESGNEQYF. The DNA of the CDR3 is TGTGCCAGTAGCAGGGAGAGCGGGAACGAGCAGTACTTC.

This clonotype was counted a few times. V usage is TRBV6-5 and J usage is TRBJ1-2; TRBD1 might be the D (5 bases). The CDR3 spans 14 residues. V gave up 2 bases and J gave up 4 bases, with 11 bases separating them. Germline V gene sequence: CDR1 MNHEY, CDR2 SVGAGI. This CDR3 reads CASSYGQGIYGYTF. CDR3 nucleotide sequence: TGTGCCAGCAGTTACGGTCAGGGCATCTATGGCTACACCTTC.

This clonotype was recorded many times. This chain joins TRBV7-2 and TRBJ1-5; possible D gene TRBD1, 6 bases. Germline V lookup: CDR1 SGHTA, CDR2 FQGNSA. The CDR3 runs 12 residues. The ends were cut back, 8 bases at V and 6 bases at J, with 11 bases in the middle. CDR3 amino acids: CASQGNGQPQHF. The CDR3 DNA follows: TGTGCCAGCCAGGGGAACGGTCAGCCCCAGCATTTT.

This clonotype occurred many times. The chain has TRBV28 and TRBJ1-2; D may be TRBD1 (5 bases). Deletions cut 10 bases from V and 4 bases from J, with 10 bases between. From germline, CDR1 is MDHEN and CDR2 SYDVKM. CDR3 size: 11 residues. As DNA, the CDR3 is TGTGCCATCGGGGGGGTCTATGGCTACACCTTC. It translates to CAIGGVYGYTF.

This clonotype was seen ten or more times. As DNA, the CDR3 is TGTGCCAGCAGTGAAGGGTGGACTTTCGAAGCTTTCTTT. This sequence encodes CASSEGWTFEAFF. The chain employs TRBV2 and TRBJ1-1, with D uncertain. Trimming took off 1 base at V and 8 bases at J, with 11 bases between the two ends. Germline V CDR1 and CDR2: SNHLY, FYNNEI. The CDR3 loop spans 13 amino acids.

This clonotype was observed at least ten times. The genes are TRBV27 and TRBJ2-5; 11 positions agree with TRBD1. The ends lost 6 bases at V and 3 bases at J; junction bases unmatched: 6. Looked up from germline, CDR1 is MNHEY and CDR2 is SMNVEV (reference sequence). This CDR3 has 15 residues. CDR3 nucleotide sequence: TGTGCCAGCAGCAGGACAGGGGGCTGGGAAGAGACCCAGTACTTC. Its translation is CASSRTGGWEETQYF.

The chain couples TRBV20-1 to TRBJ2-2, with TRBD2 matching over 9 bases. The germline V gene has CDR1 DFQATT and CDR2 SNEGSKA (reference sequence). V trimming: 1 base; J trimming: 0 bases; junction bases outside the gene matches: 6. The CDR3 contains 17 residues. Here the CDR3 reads CSARGGAGGSNTGELFF. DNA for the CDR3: TGCAGTGCTAGAGGCGGAGCGGGGGGCTCGAACACCGGGGAGCTGTTTTTT.

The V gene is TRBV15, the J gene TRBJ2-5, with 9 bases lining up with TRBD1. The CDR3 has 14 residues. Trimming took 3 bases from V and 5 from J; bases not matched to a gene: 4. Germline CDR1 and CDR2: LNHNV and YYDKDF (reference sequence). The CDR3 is CATSRDRGIETQYF. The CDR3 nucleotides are TGTGCCACCAGCAGGGACAGGGGAATCGAGACCCAGTACTTC.

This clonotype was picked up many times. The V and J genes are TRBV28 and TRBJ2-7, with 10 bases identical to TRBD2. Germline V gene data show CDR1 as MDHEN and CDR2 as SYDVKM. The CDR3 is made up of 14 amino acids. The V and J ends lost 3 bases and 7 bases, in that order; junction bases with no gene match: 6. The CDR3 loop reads CASSFSGRVGEQYF. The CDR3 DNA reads TGTGCCAGCAGTTTCAGCGGGAGGGTGGGGGAGCAGTACTTC.

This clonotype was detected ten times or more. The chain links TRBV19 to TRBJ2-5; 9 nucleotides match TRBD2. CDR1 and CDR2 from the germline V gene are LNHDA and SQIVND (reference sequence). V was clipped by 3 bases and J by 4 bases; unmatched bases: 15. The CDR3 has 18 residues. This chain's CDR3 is CASSISGLAGSAAETQYF. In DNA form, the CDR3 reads TGTGCCAGTAGTATTAGTGGGCTAGCGGGATCGGCGGCAGAGACCCAGTACTTC.

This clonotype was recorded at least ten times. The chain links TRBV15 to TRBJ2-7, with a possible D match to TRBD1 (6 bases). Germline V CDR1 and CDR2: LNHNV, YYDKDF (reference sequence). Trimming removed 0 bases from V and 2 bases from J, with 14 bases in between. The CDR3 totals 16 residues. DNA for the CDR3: TGTGCCACCAGCAGAGATATCGACAGGTTAGCCTACGAGCAGTACTTC. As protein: CATSRDIDRLAYEQYF. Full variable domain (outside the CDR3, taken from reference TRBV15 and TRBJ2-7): DAMVIQNPRYQVTQFGKPVTLSCSQTLNHNVMYWYQQKSSQAPKLLFHYYDKDFNNEADTPDNFQSRRPNTSFCFLDIRSPGLGDTAMYLCATSRDIDRLAYEQYFGPGTRLTVT.

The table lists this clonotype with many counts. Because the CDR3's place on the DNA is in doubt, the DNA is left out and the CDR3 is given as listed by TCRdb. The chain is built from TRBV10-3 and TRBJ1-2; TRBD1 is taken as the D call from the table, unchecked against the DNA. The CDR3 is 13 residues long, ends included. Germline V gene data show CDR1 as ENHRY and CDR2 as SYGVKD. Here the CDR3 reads CALYAGVSYGCTF.

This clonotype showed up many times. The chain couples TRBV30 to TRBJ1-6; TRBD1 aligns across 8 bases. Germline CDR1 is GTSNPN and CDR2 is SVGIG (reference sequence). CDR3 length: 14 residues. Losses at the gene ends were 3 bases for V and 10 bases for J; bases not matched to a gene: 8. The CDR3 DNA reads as TGTGCCTGGAGGGAACAGGGGGTATGGTCACCCCTCCACTTT. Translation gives CAWREQGVWSPLHF.

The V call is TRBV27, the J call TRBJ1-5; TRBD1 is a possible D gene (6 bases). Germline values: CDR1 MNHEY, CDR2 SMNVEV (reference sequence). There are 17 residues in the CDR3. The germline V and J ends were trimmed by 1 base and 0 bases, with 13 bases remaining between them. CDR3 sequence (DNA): TGTGCCAGCAGTTTATGGGGGGCCCGAAATAGCAATCAGCCCCAGCATTTT. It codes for CASSLWGARNSNQPQHF.

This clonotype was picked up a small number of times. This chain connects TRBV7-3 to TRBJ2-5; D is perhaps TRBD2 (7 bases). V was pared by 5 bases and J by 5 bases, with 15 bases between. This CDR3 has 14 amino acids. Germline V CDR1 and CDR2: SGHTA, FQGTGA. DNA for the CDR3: TGTGCCAGCAGCGCGGGGAGGGGGATGGAGACCCAGTACTTC. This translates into CASSAGRGMETQYF. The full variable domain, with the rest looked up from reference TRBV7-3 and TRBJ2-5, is GAGVSQTPSNKVTEKGKYVELRCDPISGHTALYWYRQSLGQGPEFLIYFQGTGAADDSGLPNDRFFAVRPEGSVSTLKIQRTERGDSAVYLCASSAGRGMETQYFGPGTRLLVL.

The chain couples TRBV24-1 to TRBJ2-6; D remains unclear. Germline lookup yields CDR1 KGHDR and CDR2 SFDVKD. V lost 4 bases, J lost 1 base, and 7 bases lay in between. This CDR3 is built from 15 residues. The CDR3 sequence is CATSDLGSGANVLTF. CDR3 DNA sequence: TGTGCCACCAGTGACCTCGGATCTGGGGCCAACGTCCTGACTTTC.